This note documents a single T cell receptor (beta chain) sequence. Antigen: not known. Sequenced material consisted of expressed TCRB transcripts (all of the isolated RNA was reverse transcribed). Produced via immunoSEQ multiplex PCR; TCRdb's table is partial and in-frame only. The sample carries a few hundred thousand clones, approximately 15% recorded once. The entry originates in a study of beta chain features in type 1 diabetes. The CDR3 runs 16 residues. Trimming cost V 0 bases and J 1 base, with 13 bases left between them. Germline V gives CDR1 SGHRS, CDR2 YFSETQ. The study, taken as a whole, reports: All four CD4+ subsets of Type 1 diabetes patients contained TCRB CDR3s that were moderately but significantly shorter. There were fewer insertions and more deletions at the VDJ junctions of type 1 diabetes patients. Compared to healthy donors, patients appeared to have naive, central memory and Treg TCRB repertoires that were more alike.

Sequencing was performed on naive CD4+ T cells from blood. The sequence came from a man aged 25 to 40 with type 1 diabetes. The rearrangement links TRBV5-1 to TRBJ2-5; weak D call: TRBD2 (6 bases). The CDR3 coding sequence is TGCGCCAGCAGCTTGGGGACTAAGGGGCCCCAAGAGACCCAGTACTTC. It is translated as CASSLGTKGPQETQYF.